Below, 7 T cell receptor beta chains from the same sample are listed, as sequenced in a study of T cells in Graves' hyperthyroidism and ophthalmopathy. From RNA transcripts, TCR beta CDR3 regions were amplified. The HTBI set primed first-round TCR CDR3 RT-PCR. TCRdb ran MiXCR on the multiplex PCR reads and lists one entry per CDR3 protein. The sample carries about 640,000 distinct CDR3 sequences, about 20% recorded once. Input material: blood. Receptors originate from a young man with Graves' ophthalmopathy.

This clonotype was seen only a few times. The chain employs TRBV5-1 and TRBJ2-7; D is ambiguous. Trimming pared 2 bases from V and 0 bases from J, leaving 9 bases between. This CDR3 region has 14 residues. Looked up from germline, CDR1 is SGHRS and CDR2 is YFSETQ. The CDR3: CASSFNPPSYEQYF. In DNA form, the CDR3 reads TGCGCCAGCAGCTTTAACCCGCCCTCCTACGAGCAGTACTTC. Combining the CDR3 with reference TRBV5-1 and TRBJ2-7 gives the whole variable domain KAGVTQTPRYLIKTRGQQVTLSCSPISGHRSVSWYQQTPGQGLQFLFEYFSETQRNKGNFPGRFSGRQFSNSRSEMNVSTLELGDSALYLCASSFNPPSYEQYFGPGTRLTVT.

The sample holds many counts of this clonotype. The V gene is TRBV6-1, the J gene TRBJ2-2, with D possibly TRBD2 on 5 matching bases. Per germline, CDR1 MNHNS and CDR2 SASEGT. The CDR3 runs to 14 residues. With 5 bases removed from V and 6 bases from J, the gap between germline ends came to 13 bases. CDR3 sequence (DNA): TGTGCCAGCAGTCTAGCAGGAGCCCCCGGGGAGCTGTTTTTT. Amino acids: CASSLAGAPGELFF.

This clonotype has more than one count but fewer than ten. J is TRBJ2-7 and V is TRBV30; D gene ambiguous. Germline CDR1 GTSNPN, CDR2 SVGIG (reference sequence). The V end was cut by 4 bases, the J end by 2 bases, with 6 bases between. This CDR3 contains 11 residues. CDR3 in DNA: TGTGCCTGGATTGACGCCTACGAGCAGTACTTC. It specifies CAWIDAYEQYF.

The chain has TRBV19 and TRBJ2-4; perhaps D is TRBD1 or TRBD2 (5 bases each). Trimming stripped 6 bases from V and 6 bases from J, with 15 bases between. CDR3 length: 14 amino acids. CDR1 is LNHDA and CDR2 is SQIVND in the germline V gene (reference sequence). The CDR3 DNA follows: TGTGCCAGTAGACCTCAGGGAGAGGCAAACATTCAGTACTTC. Translation: CASRPQGEANIQYF.

This clonotype was recorded a few times. The chain recombines TRBV11-3 with TRBJ2-1; 10 bases line up with TRBD1. Germline CDR1 reads SGHNT; CDR2 reads YENEEA. Losses at the gene ends were 5 bases for V and 6 bases for J; bases not matched to a gene: 7. The CDR3 runs 15 residues. CDR3 coding DNA: TGTGCCAGCAGCGGACAGGGGGAGGACCCCAATGAGCAGTTCTTC. This encodes CASSGQGEDPNEQFF.

The rearrangement links TRBV5-1 to TRBJ2-5; 9 bases are a match to TRBD1. CDR1 SGHRS and CDR2 YFSETQ come from the germline V gene. There are 15 residues in the CDR3. Trimming cost V 0 bases and J 5 bases; bases outside gene matches: 5. The DNA for the CDR3 is TGCGCCAGCAGCTTGGGGGACAGGGTAGGCGAGACCCAGTACTTC. This gives the protein CASSLGDRVGETQYF. Full variable domain (missing parts from reference TRBV5-1 and TRBJ2-5): KAGVTQTPRYLIKTRGQQVTLSCSPISGHRSVSWYQQTPGQGLQFLFEYFSETQRNKGNFPGRFSGRQFSNSRSEMNVSTLELGDSALYLCASSLGDRVGETQYFGPGTRLLVL.

The V and J genes are TRBV25-1 and TRBJ1-2, with TRBD1 matching over 8 bases. There are 14 residues in the CDR3. Germline CDR1 is MGHDK and CDR2 is SYGVNS. Trimming took 6 bases from V and 8 from J; bases not matched to a gene: 11. CDR3 region: CASRNSDRAGGYTF. DNA for the CDR3: TGTGCCAGCAGAAACTCGGACAGGGCGGGCGGCTACACCTTC.